A single sample is the source of the 12 T cell receptor beta chains below, sequenced in a study of graft-versus-host responses after intestinal transplantation. Their specific antigens are unknown. The protocol was immunoSEQ multiplex PCR, while the TCRdb copy is restricted to in-frame clones and leaves out a portion. The repertoire consists of approximately 86,000 clones, with 90% to 95% occurring once and the leading ten covering roughly 0.1%. This specimen consisted of unstimulated CD4+ T cells sorted from spleen or lymph node cells, obtained before intestinal transplant. These receptors came from a human donor who received an intestinal transplant.

This chain connects TRBV19 to TRBJ1-1, with a possible D match to TRBD1 (5 bases). Germline CDR1 and CDR2: LNHDA and SQIVND (reference sequence). V was clipped by 2 bases and J by 1 base, with 14 bases between them. The CDR3 length is 16 residues. CDR3: CASSISRAGSNTEAFF. The CDR3 nucleotides read TGTGCCAGTAGTATAAGTAGGGCAGGGTCGAACACTGAAGCTTTCTTT. Based on the CDR3 plus reference TRBV19 and TRBJ1-1, the full variable domain is DGGITQSPKYLFRKEGQNVTLSCEQNLNHDAMYWYRQDPGQGLRLIYYSQIVNDFQKGDIAEGYSVSREKKESFPLTVTSAQKNPTAFYLCASSISRAGSNTEAFFGQGTRLTVV.

This chain joins TRBV5-1 and TRBJ2-7; no clear D. The CDR3 extends over 14 amino acids. Germline lookup yields CDR1 SGHRS and CDR2 YFSETQ. V was cut by 0 bases and J by 0 bases, with 7 bases left in between. The chain's CDR3 is CASSLGLSSYEQYF. DNA of the CDR3: TGCGCCAGCAGCTTGGGACTGAGCTCCTACGAGCAGTACTTC.

The chain uses TRBV19 and TRBJ1-5; 9 bases align to TRBD1. V lost 1 base, J lost 0 bases, and 4 bases stayed unmatched. The CDR3 runs to 17 residues. CDR1 is LNHDA and CDR2 is SQIVND in the germline V gene (reference sequence). CDR3 residues: CASSIGQGVNSNQPQHF. The DNA for the CDR3 is TGTGCCAGTAGTATAGGACAGGGGGTTAATAGCAATCAGCCCCAGCATTTT.

The chain carries TRBV2 and TRBJ2-7; 9 nucleotides line up with TRBD1. The germline V gene encodes CDR1 SNHLY and CDR2 FYNNEI. J gave up 5 bases and V 7 bases, and 9 bases lay outside the gene matches. CDR3 length equals 14 residues. The CDR3 reads CASKWGTGRDEQYF. In nucleotides, the CDR3 is TGTGCCAGCAAGTGGGGGACAGGGCGCGACGAGCAGTACTTC.

The chain combines TRBV4-1 with TRBJ1-2, with 7 bases aligning to TRBD1. Germline V CDR1 and CDR2: MGHRA, YSYEKL. The CDR3 consists of 16 residues. With 2 bases clipped from V and 5 bases from J, the junction kept 11 bases outside the gene matches. For the CDR3, the DNA is TGCGCCAGCAGCCAACTACAGGGGTATGAGGGGTATGGCTACACCTTC. It translates to CASSQLQGYEGYGYTF.

This clone was counted only a few times. The chain links TRBV4-3 to TRBJ1-1; the D is unclear. Germline V gene data show CDR1 as LGHNA and CDR2 as YSLEER. Trimming took 1 base from V and 0 from J, leaving 6 bases between them. The CDR3 totals 14 residues. The CDR3 loop reads CASSQVTMNTEAFF. The CDR3 DNA follows: TGCGCCAGCAGCCAAGTAACTATGAACACTGAAGCTTTCTTT.

This clone appeared a single time. The chain is built from TRBV16 and TRBJ1-3; tentatively, D is TRBD1 (6 bases). Per germline, CDR1 KGHSY and CDR2 FQNENV. V was trimmed by 6 bases and J by 0 bases, leaving 12 bases between them. The CDR3 is 15 amino acids. The CDR3 reads CASSRTVTSGNTIYF. DNA for the CDR3: TGTGCCAGCAGTCGGACAGTGACCTCTGGAAACACCATATATTTT.

Concerning this clone: Other DNA sequences within the sample encode an identical CDR3. The V gene is TRBV19, the J gene TRBJ1-6, with D unclear. CDR3 length: 14 amino acids. Germline loops: CDR1 LNHDA, CDR2 SQIVND (reference sequence). V shed 3 bases and J shed 5 bases, with 8 bases lying between them. The CDR3: CASSIRGDNSPLHF. CDR3 DNA sequence: TGTGCCAGTAGTATCCGGGGAGATAATTCACCCCTCCACTTT.

The chain uses TRBV28 and TRBJ1-2, with D maybe TRBD1 (5 bases). V lost 5 bases and J lost 3, with 16 bases in between. The CDR3 extends over 15 amino acids. The germline gives CDR1 MDHEN, CDR2 SYDVKM. CDR3 in DNA: TGTGCCAGCAGTGGGGCGGGGGGGAGGGACTATGGCTACACCTTC. Its protein is CASSGAGGRDYGYTF.

This chain joins TRBV7-2 and TRBJ2-7; 12 positions match TRBD2. The V and J ends lost 4 bases and 0 bases, in that order; junction bases with no gene match: 7. CDR1 and CDR2 from the germline V gene are SGHTA and FQGNSA. The CDR3 totals 17 residues. In DNA, the CDR3 is TGTGCCAGCAGCTCTCTAGGACTAGCGGGGATCTCCTACGAGCAGTACTTC. Translating it yields CASSSLGLAGISYEQYF.

The DNA for the CDR3 is TGTGCCAGCAGCTTAACCCGGACTAGCGGGGGAGCAGATACGCAGTATTTT. Its protein is CASSLTRTSGGADTQYF. The chain joins TRBV7-2 to TRBJ2-3, with TRBD2 matching 13 bases. Trimming at V came to 2 bases and at J to 4 bases, leaving 6 bases not matched to a gene. The CDR3 runs 17 residues. CDR1 is SGHTA and CDR2 is FQGNSA in the germline V gene.

V usage is TRBV15 and J usage is TRBJ2-7; 7 nucleotides line up with TRBD2. This CDR3 comprises 15 residues. Germline CDR1 reads LNHNV; CDR2 reads YYDKDF (reference sequence). The ends lost 1 base at V and 2 bases at J; junction bases unmatched: 5. The CDR3 region is CATSRGPAGTYEQYF. The DNA of the CDR3 is TGTGCCACCAGCAGAGGTCCAGCGGGGACCTACGAGCAGTACTTC.